Sequencing of this T cell receptor (beta chain) was carried out in a study of cytomegalovirus exposure and HLA in healthy donors. Notes on the study in general: Most TCR beta V segments were productive about 87% or about 30% of the time in an earlier analysis.

The PCR had 60 Vbeta and 13 Jbeta primers. Generated by immunoSEQ multiplex PCR, the TCRdb table keeps only in-frame clones and is missing some. Seen here are around 78,000 clones, less than 85% observed once, and the top ten hold approximately 1%. As for this clone: The antigen is not known.

The trim removed 7 bases at V and 3 bases at J, leaving 3 bases unmatched. This CDR3 is built from 13 residues. Germline V lookup: CDR1 MNHEY, CDR2 SVGAGI. The V call is TRBV6-5, the J call TRBJ2-3; TRBD2 aligns across 8 bases. This sequence originates from a male donor in good health and CMV-seronegative. Sequencing input: PBMCs. The DNA of the CDR3 is TGTGCCAGCACGGGGGGGCAGACAGATACGCAGTATTTT. Its translation is CASTGGQTDTQYF.